This TCR delta chain is drawn from a study of γδ T cells in repeated Plasmodium falciparum infection. Study-wide results and caveats: Compared with Australian children, Malian Vdelta2-negative repertoires seemed more clonal, less diverse, less shared.

The CDR3 sequence is 19 residues long. CDR1 and CDR2 (germline): TSWWSYY, QGS. Flow sorting of PBMC yielded separate Vgamma9/Vdelta2+ and Vdelta2-negative gammadelta T cell populations for bulk repertoire analysis. TCRdb reanalysed the multiplex PCR reads via CATT. The sample yields 45,000 to 50,000 delta-chain clones, approximately 1.5% seen once. On this clone: Antigen: not known. This DNA's translation and the protein TCRdb lists, from a much larger clone, do not match at residue 3, likely due to a read error; the protein shown is translated from the DNA.

The sequenced sample was gamma-delta T cells from blood. The genes are TRDV1 and TRDJ1; 7 bases fit TRDD3. This TCR came from a pool of human donors (malaria-infected and uninfected, not separated). The CDR3 region has the DNA TGTGCTCCTGGGGGCCGGAGAGCTGGGCAACCTAGGCTCACCGATAAACTCATCTTT. Translated: CAPGGRRAGQPRLTDKLIF.